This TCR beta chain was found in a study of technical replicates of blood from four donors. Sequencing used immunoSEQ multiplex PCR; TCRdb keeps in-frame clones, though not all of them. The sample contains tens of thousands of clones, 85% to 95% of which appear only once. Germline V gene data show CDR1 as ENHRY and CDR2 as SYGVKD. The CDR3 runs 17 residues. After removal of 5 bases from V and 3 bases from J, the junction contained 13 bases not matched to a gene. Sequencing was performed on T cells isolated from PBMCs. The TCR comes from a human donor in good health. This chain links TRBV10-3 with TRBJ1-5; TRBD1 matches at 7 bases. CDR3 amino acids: CAISTSPLGQINQPQHF. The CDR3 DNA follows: TGTGCCATCAGTACTTCTCCTCTGGGACAGATCAATCAGCCCCAGCATTTT.